This passage covers 15 T cell receptor beta chains from one sample sequenced in a study of T-cell memory formation after mild COVID-19. In TCRdb, the 5' RACE reads were re-called with MiXCR into one record per CDR3 protein. The table shows tens of thousands of distinct CDR3 sequences, with approximately 6.5% occurring only once. Sequenced input: PBMCs or a T cell subset sorted from them (not recorded which). The source of these receptors is an adult who had mild COVID-19 (a few samples of this study predate the infection). Cell type and time point are not known.

This clonotype appeared a few times. In DNA, the CDR3 is TGTGCCAGCAGCTTAGGGGGTCGGGGTAGCAATCAGCCCCAGCATTTT. Its protein product is CASSLGGRGSNQPQHF. V is TRBV7-2 and J is TRBJ1-5; D gene unclear. In germline, CDR1 is SGHTA, CDR2 FQGNSA. Trimming removed 1 base at V and 0 bases at J, with 10 bases between. This CDR3 contains 16 residues.

This clonotype has a count of ten or more. The chain links TRBV7-6 to TRBJ2-1; unclear D gene. Germline-derived CDR1 and CDR2 are SGHVS and FNYEAQ. CDR3 length: 15 amino acids. The V end was cut by 1 base, the J end by 0 bases, with 7 bases between. The CDR3 loop reads CASSLEGGSYNEQFF. CDR3 in DNA: TGTGCCAGCAGCTTAGAGGGTGGCTCCTACAATGAGCAGTTCTTC.

In this sample, this clonotype turned up many times. The rearrangement links TRBV4-1 to TRBJ2-3, with 7 bases matching TRBD2. Germline V gene sequence: CDR1 MGHRA, CDR2 YSYEKL. The CDR3 consists of 15 residues. The V gene end was trimmed by 5 bases and the J gene end by 2 bases; junction bases not matched to a gene: 7. The CDR3 coding sequence is TGCGCCAGCAGCTTGAGACGGGGGGACACAGATACGCAGTATTTT. It specifies CASSLRRGDTDTQYF.

This clonotype has a count of ten or more. V usage is TRBV7-2 and J usage is TRBJ2-3; D is undetermined. The CDR3 sequence is 13 residues long. Germline lookup yields CDR1 SGHTA and CDR2 FQGNSA. V was trimmed by 8 bases and J by 1 base, leaving 10 bases between them. The CDR3 region has the DNA TGTGCCAGCGGTTCGGCGGGCACAGATACGCAGTATTTT. It specifies CASGSAGTDTQYF.

This clonotype came up many times. The chain joins TRBV12-3 or TRBV12-4 to TRBJ1-5; D unresolved. The CDR3 runs 14 residues. Trimming stripped 4 bases from V and 1 base from J, with 8 bases between. CDR3 DNA sequence: TGTGCCAGCAGTTACGTTGGGAGCAATCAGCCCCAGCATTTT. It codes for CASSYVGSNQPQHF.

This clonotype has a count of ten or more. The V call is TRBV9, the J call TRBJ2-3; 15 nucleotides line up with TRBD2. Trimming at V came to 0 bases and at J to 5 bases, leaving 10 bases not matched to a gene. Germline V CDR1 and CDR2: SGDLS, YYNGEE. The CDR3 length is 19 residues. CDR3 bases: TGTGCCAGCAGCGTAGCGCCCGGCCCGGGACTAGCGGGGGGAGATACGCAGTATTTT. Translation: CASSVAPGPGLAGGDTQYF.

This clonotype was detected only a few times. The V and J genes are TRBV6-5 and TRBJ1-6; the D gene is possibly TRBD1 (5 bases). Deletions cut 10 bases from V and 7 bases from J, with 14 bases between. The CDR3 contains 13 residues. Germline V gene data show CDR1 as MNHEY and CDR2 as SVGAGI. CDR3 sequence reads: CATSPGVNSPLHF. The DNA for the CDR3 is TGTGCCACGTCCCCGGGGGTCAATTCACCCCTCCACTTT.

The V gene is TRBV12-3 or TRBV12-4, the J gene TRBJ2-1; D uncertain. Trimming pared 6 bases from V and 9 bases from J, leaving 12 bases between. The length of the CDR3 is 12 residues. CDR3 DNA: TGTGCCAGCAGCCCGAACACCGTTGAGCAGTTCTTC. This translates into CASSPNTVEQFF.

A few counts support this clonotype. The genes are TRBV7-9 and TRBJ1-5; no firm D call. V shed 5 bases and J shed 0 bases, with 2 bases lying between them. Germline V gene sequence: CDR1 SEHNR, CDR2 FQNEAQ (reference sequence). This CDR3 contains 12 residues. CDR3 in amino acids: CASSPSNQPQHF. CDR3 sequence (DNA): TGTGCCAGCAGCCCTAGCAATCAGCCCCAGCATTTT.

This clonotype was recorded at least ten times. This sequence joins TRBV29-1 and TRBJ2-1; 8 bases are shared with TRBD2. This CDR3 is built from 13 residues. The trim removed 6 bases at V and 9 bases at J, leaving 10 bases unmatched. CDR1 and CDR2 from the germline V gene are SQVTM and ANQGSEA. The CDR3, as DNA: TGCAGCGTCGGCAGCGGGAGTCCTCTTGAGCAGTTCTTC. Encoded protein: CSVGSGSPLEQFF.

V gene TRBV11-3 combines with J gene TRBJ1-1; TRBD1 might be the D (6 bases). Germline V gene sequence: CDR1 SGHNT, CDR2 YENEEA. CDR3 length: 15 amino acids. V lost 5 bases to trimming and J lost 0 bases, with 13 bases between them. The CDR3, as DNA: TGTGCCAGCAGCCTACAGGGTTCCTTGAACACTGAAGCTTTCTTT. The encoded protein is CASSLQGSLNTEAFF.

This clonotype was seen at least ten times. The gene calls are TRBV15 and TRBJ2-1; TRBD2 matches 10 bases. The J segment lost 10 bases and the V segment lost 5 bases, leaving 5 bases of the junction unmatched. Germline V gene sequence: CDR1 LNHNV, CDR2 YYDKDF (reference sequence). The CDR3 runs to 13 residues. CDR3 coding DNA: TGTGCCACCAGCGGAGGACTAGCGGTCGAGCAGTTCTTC. Its protein product is CATSGGLAVEQFF. Complete variable domain (other parts from reference TRBV15 and TRBJ2-1): DAMVIQNPRYQVTQFGKPVTLSCSQTLNHNVMYWYQQKSSQAPKLLFHYYDKDFNNEADTPDNFQSRRPNTSFCFLDIRSPGLGDTAMYLCATSGGLAVEQFFGPGTRLTVL.

This clonotype has a handful of counts. The genes are TRBV19 and TRBJ2-5, with 9 bases aligning to TRBD2. The CDR3 extends over 15 amino acids. CDR1 LNHDA and CDR2 SQIVND come from the germline V gene (reference sequence). V lost 3 bases and J lost 8; bases outside the gene matches: 10. The CDR3 DNA sequence: TGTGCCAGTAGTATGTTAGCGGGAGCCTCAAGAACCCAGTACTTC. This translates into CASSMLAGASRTQYF.

The sample holds a few counts of this clonotype. This chain joins TRBV3-1 and TRBJ2-2; possibly TRBD1 for D (7 bases). Germline V gene sequence: CDR1 LGHDT, CDR2 YNNKEL (reference sequence). The CDR3 is 17 residues long. V shed 4 bases and J shed 3 bases, with 18 bases lying between them. In DNA form, the CDR3 reads TGTGCCAGCAGCCGCCGAAGCAGGGGGGCGCACACCGGGGAGCTGTTTTTT. Translating it yields CASSRRSRGAHTGELFF.

This clonotype came up a few times. The gene calls are TRBV6-5 and TRBJ1-2, with D maybe TRBD1 (6 bases). The CDR3 totals 14 residues. From germline, CDR1 is MNHEY and CDR2 SVGAGI. Trimming took off 6 bases at V and 6 bases at J, with 17 bases between the two ends. The CDR3 here is CASRPNRDGHGYTF. The CDR3 DNA reads as TGTGCCAGCAGACCGAACAGGGATGGTCATGGCTACACCTTC.